Below are 30 T cell receptor beta chains sequenced from a single sample in a study of cytomegalovirus exposure and HLA in healthy donors listed by TCRdb under 2017. To prepare the library, the immunoSEQ multiplex PCR assay was applied. For the multiplex PCR, a mixture combining 60 forward primers for TCR Vbeta segments and 13 reverse primers for TCR Jbeta segments was used. TCRdb holds this immuneACCESS table with in-frame rearrangements only. Some clones are missing; in checked studies, unresolved V genes explain under half, and the rest has no known cause. The sample includes over 150,000 clones, with about 71% observed a single time. The ten largest account for approximately 1.3% of the sample. Source material: PBMCs. The source of these receptors is a man aged 50-59 years in good health and CMV-seronegative.

This clone was seen only once. The rearrangement joins TRBV28 to TRBJ1-1; D is unclear. Trimming took off 3 bases at V and 1 base at J, with 9 bases between the two ends. Germline V gene data show CDR1 as MDHEN and CDR2 as SYDVKM. The CDR3 has 14 residues. The CDR3 DNA reads TGTGCCAGCAGTTTCCGGACTCGGAACACTGAAGCTTTCTTT. Translating it yields CASSFRTRNTEAFF.

The rearrangement links TRBV5-4 to TRBJ2-2; 9 bases map to TRBD1. CDR3 length equals 15 residues. The J segment lost 7 bases and the V segment lost 4 bases, leaving 8 bases of the junction unmatched. Germline values: CDR1 SGHNT, CDR2 YYREEE (reference sequence). The CDR3 protein is CASSPPGQGGGELFF. In DNA form, the CDR3 reads TGTGCCAGCAGCCCGCCGGGACAGGGAGGCGGGGAGCTGTTTTTT.

There are a few counts of this clone. The chain uses TRBV4-1 and TRBJ2-2; 7 bases are shared with TRBD1. The CDR3 extends over 14 amino acids. The germline CDR1 and CDR2 sequences are MGHRA and YSYEKL. With V trimmed by 5 bases and J by 4 bases, 4 bases remained unmatched. The CDR3, as DNA: TGCGCCAGCAGCTGGGGACAGTCCACCGGGGAGCTGTTTTTT. Translation gives CASSWGQSTGELFF.

The chain employs TRBV7-6 and TRBJ2-5, with D possibly TRBD2 on 7 matching bases. CDR1 and CDR2 from the germline V gene are SGHVS and FNYEAQ. The CDR3 is 16 residues long. The germline V and J ends were trimmed by 6 bases and 5 bases, with 22 bases remaining between them. The CDR3 region is CASRRGQGLTLETQYF. The CDR3, as DNA: TGTGCCAGCAGGCGGGGGCAGGGGCTTACCCTGGAGACCCAGTACTTC.

This clone has just one count. V usage is TRBV27 and J usage is TRBJ2-7; D might be TRBD1 (5 bases). This CDR3 region has 16 residues. The V gene lost 3 bases and the J gene lost 5 bases, with 20 bases spanning the gap. Germline CDR1 reads MNHEY; CDR2 reads SMNVEV (reference sequence). CDR3 residues: CASSFYPQGTVNEQYF. In DNA, the CDR3 is TGTGCCAGCAGTTTTTATCCCCAGGGAACAGTCAACGAGCAGTACTTC.

This clone occurred a few times. The CDR3 DNA reads TGTGCCAGCAGTTACTCTAGGGACAGTAATAATTCACCCCTCCACTTT. It translates to CASSYSRDSNNSPLHF. V gene TRBV6-5 combines with J gene TRBJ1-6; 7 positions match TRBD1. CDR3 size: 16 residues. The germline V gene encodes CDR1 MNHEY and CDR2 SVGAGI. The junction had 4 bases not matched to a gene; V was cut back by 0 bases and J by 5 bases.

DNA for the CDR3: TGTGCCAGCAGCTTTATACAGGGGGCAGCTAATGAAAAACTGTTTTTT. Amino acid sequence: CASSFIQGAANEKLFF. The rearrangement links TRBV12-1 to TRBJ1-4; the DNA was not compared with TRBD1, the D call given in the table. TRBV12-1 is a known pseudogene. The CDR3 spans 16 residues.

The rearrangement uses TRBV11-1 and TRBJ1-1; D is unresolved. The CDR3 consists of 14 residues. Deletions cut 3 bases from V and 1 base from J, with 9 bases between. Germline V gene sequence: CDR1 SGHAT, CDR2 FQDESV (reference sequence). CDR3 in DNA: TGTGCCAGCAGCTTCATTACAGCGAACACTGAAGCTTTCTTT. Translation gives CASSFITANTEAFF.

In its sample, this clone was seen a few times. The chain links TRBV5-6 to TRBJ2-5; no clear D gene. The germline V and J ends were trimmed by 5 bases and 2 bases, with 13 bases remaining between them. The germline V gene has CDR1 SGHDT and CDR2 YYEEEE. The CDR3 length is 14 residues. CDR3 nucleotide sequence: TGTGCCAGCAGGGTGACACCCCGACAAGAGACCCAGTACTTC. It is translated as CASRVTPRQETQYF. Complete variable domain (other parts from reference TRBV5-6 and TRBJ2-5): DAGVTQSPTHLIKTRGQQVTLRCSPKSGHDTVSWYQQALGQGPQFIFQYYEEEERQRGNFPDRFSGHQFPNYSSELNVNALLLGDSALYLCASRVTPRQETQYFGPGTRLLVL.

V is TRBV20-1 and J is TRBJ2-1; D call uncertain. The CDR3 loop spans 11 amino acids. Germline V gene sequence: CDR1 DFQATT, CDR2 SNEGSKA (reference sequence). Trimming cost V 3 bases and J 8 bases, with 8 bases left between them. The CDR3 is CSASGSHEQFF. The CDR3 nucleotides read TGCAGTGCTAGTGGTAGCCATGAGCAGTTCTTC.

This sequence joins TRBV18 and TRBJ1-4; 7 positions agree with TRBD1. Germline V gives CDR1 KGHSH, CDR2 LQKENI. J was trimmed by 7 bases and V by 1 base; bases with no gene match: 6. The CDR3 spans 15 residues. The CDR3 loop is CASSPQGAGGEKLFF. CDR3 DNA sequence: TGTGCCAGCTCACCACAGGGGGCTGGGGGTGAAAAACTGTTTTTT. Using reference TRBV18 and TRBJ1-4 for the parts outside the CDR3, the full variable domain is NAGVMQNPRHLVRRRGQEARLRCSPMKGHSHVYWYRQLPEEGLKFMVYLQKENIIDESGMPKERFSAEFPKEGPSILRIQQVVRGDSAAYFCASSPQGAGGEKLFFGSGTQLSVL.

J is TRBJ1-5 and V is TRBV2; 8 bases fit TRBD1. The junction had 3 bases not matched to a gene; V was cut back by 4 bases and J by 1 base. CDR3 length equals 15 residues. From germline, CDR1 is SNHLY and CDR2 FYNNEI. Here the CDR3 reads CASSVRQGSNQPQHF. The CDR3, as DNA: TGTGCCAGCAGTGTTCGACAGGGGAGCAATCAGCCCCAGCATTTT.

This clone has just one count. The chain combines TRBV6-5 with TRBJ1-2; 7 positions match TRBD1. Per germline, CDR1 MNHEY and CDR2 SVGAGI. The CDR3 consists of 14 residues. V lost 6 bases and J lost 6; bases outside the gene matches: 10. CDR3 sequence (DNA): TGTGCCAGCAGCCCCGAAACAGGGGAGAATGGCTACACCTTC. Encoded protein: CASSPETGENGYTF.

This clone was seen a few times. The gene calls are TRBV6-1 and TRBJ1-5; a possible D gene is TRBD1 (5 bases). Germline CDR1 reads MNHNS; CDR2 reads SASEGT. V shed 7 bases and J shed 0 bases, with 10 bases lying between them. There are 14 residues in the CDR3. The CDR3: CASTLTDSNQPQHF. The CDR3 coding sequence is TGTGCCAGCACCCTGACAGATAGCAATCAGCCCCAGCATTTT.

The rearrangement joins TRBV6-6 to TRBJ1-2; possible D gene TRBD1, 6 bases. V was clipped by 4 bases and J by 3 bases, with 15 bases between them. The CDR3 loop spans 15 amino acids. Per germline, CDR1 MNHNY and CDR2 SVGAGI (reference sequence). The CDR3 loop is CASSFLDRKDYGYTF. The CDR3 DNA reads as TGTGCCAGCAGTTTTCTCGACAGGAAGGACTATGGCTACACCTTC.

The J gene is TRBJ2-1, the V gene TRBV7-9; a weak D match, TRBD1 (6 bases). Trimming cost V 5 bases and J 4 bases, with 15 bases left between them. Germline V lookup: CDR1 SEHNR, CDR2 FQNEAQ (reference sequence). This CDR3 comprises 15 residues. In DNA, the CDR3 is TGTGCCAGCAGCCCCAGGGGATCTGCGTACAATGAGCAGTTCTTC. Protein sequence: CASSPRGSAYNEQFF.

The V call is TRBV5-1, the J call TRBJ1-5; D perhaps matches TRBD1 (5 bases). Germline V lookup: CDR1 SGHRS, CDR2 YFSETQ. The CDR3 contains 14 residues. V was trimmed by 4 bases and J by 5 bases, leaving 13 bases between them. The chain's CDR3 is CASSPDGGDQPQHF. DNA for the CDR3: TGCGCCAGCAGCCCGGACGGGGGGGATCAGCCCCAGCATTTT.

This clone was detected a few times. The chain has TRBV10-3 and TRBJ1-1; 7 bases line up with TRBD1. Germline loops: CDR1 ENHRY, CDR2 SYGVKD. The junction had 3 bases not matched to a gene; V was cut back by 2 bases and J by 3 bases. The CDR3 consists of 14 residues. CDR3 residues: CAISERTGDTEAFF. Here the CDR3 DNA reads TGTGCCATCAGTGAGCGCACAGGGGACACTGAAGCTTTCTTT.

CDR3 nucleotides: TGCGCCAGCAGCTTGGGGGTCAGCGGAAACATTCAGTACTTC. It yields the protein CASSLGVSGNIQYF. The rearrangement uses TRBV5-1 and TRBJ2-4; a weak D match, TRBD2 (5 bases). V lost 0 bases, J lost 6 bases, and 10 bases lay in between. The CDR3 is made up of 14 amino acids. Germline CDR1 reads SGHRS; CDR2 reads YFSETQ. Using reference TRBV5-1 and TRBJ2-4 for the parts outside the CDR3, the full variable domain is KAGVTQTPRYLIKTRGQQVTLSCSPISGHRSVSWYQQTPGQGLQFLFEYFSETQRNKGNFPGRFSGRQFSNSRSEMNVSTLELGDSALYLCASSLGVSGNIQYFGAGTRLSVL.

V gene TRBV7-2 combines with J gene TRBJ2-1, with TRBD2 matching over 9 bases. CDR1 is SGHTA and CDR2 is FQGNSA in the germline V gene. The CDR3 extends over 19 amino acids. Germline trimming cut 3 bases from V and 0 bases from J; bases unmatched to any gene: 12. The CDR3 region is CASSFGNPSGVSSYNEQFF. The CDR3 DNA follows: TGTGCCAGCAGCTTCGGAAATCCTAGCGGGGTTAGCTCCTACAATGAGCAGTTCTTC.

Regarding this clone: Different DNA sequences within this sample yield the same CDR3. The rearrangement links TRBV7-2 to TRBJ1-1; 8 nucleotides line up with TRBD1. V was pared by 5 bases and J by 2 bases, with 4 bases of the junction left unmatched. The CDR3 consists of 14 residues. Germline V gene lookup returns CDR1 SGHTA and CDR2 FQGNSA. For the CDR3, the DNA is TGTGCCAGCAGCCTAGGACAGGGAAACACTGAAGCTTTCTTT. Protein: CASSLGQGNTEAFF.

V gene TRBV5-1 combines with J gene TRBJ2-4; 7 positions agree with TRBD2. Germline CDR1 SGHRS, CDR2 YFSETQ. The CDR3 consists of 14 residues. Trimming removed 0 bases from V and 9 bases from J; junction bases left unmatched: 6. In DNA, the CDR3 is TGCGCCAGCAGCTTGGCAGCGGGGAGGACCATTCAGTACTTC. Protein: CASSLAAGRTIQYF.

The V gene is TRBV7-2, the J gene TRBJ2-2, with D perhaps TRBD1 (5 bases). The CDR3 is 16 amino acids. Trimming cost V 0 bases and J 7 bases, with 15 bases left between them. Germline V gene data show CDR1 as SGHTA and CDR2 as FQGNSA. This chain's CDR3 is CASSLAHRTLGGELFF. Here the CDR3 DNA reads TGTGCCAGCAGCTTAGCCCACAGGACCCTTGGCGGGGAGCTGTTTTTT.

This clone was counted only a few times. The chain carries TRBV25-1 and TRBJ1-1; D may be TRBD1 (6 bases). Germline V gene sequence: CDR1 MGHDK, CDR2 SYGVNS. Trimming removed 6 bases from V and 5 bases from J, with 16 bases in between. The CDR3 runs 14 residues. CDR3 sequence reads: CASRAWTASTEAFF. CDR3 sequence (DNA): TGTGCCAGCAGGGCTTGGACAGCCTCTACTGAAGCTTTCTTT. The full variable domain, completed using reference TRBV25-1 and TRBJ1-1, is EADIYQTPRYLVIGTGKKITLECSQTMGHDKMYWYQQDPGMELHLIHYSYGVNSTEKGDLSSESTVSRIRTEHFPLTLESARPSHTSQYLCASRAWTASTEAFFGQGTRLTVV.

This clone was seen more than once but under ten times. This sequence joins TRBV5-1 and TRBJ2-1; 8 positions agree with TRBD1. V shed 2 bases, J shed 3 bases, and the junction held 7 bases outside the gene matches. CDR1 and CDR2 (germline): SGHRS, YFSETQ. The CDR3 has 16 amino acids. The CDR3 DNA sequence: TGCGCCAGCAGCTTCGAGGACAGGGTAGGCTACAATGAGCAGTTCTTC. As protein: CASSFEDRVGYNEQFF.

The chain couples TRBV2 to TRBJ2-3; 7 bases are a match to TRBD1. The CDR3 contains 15 residues. The V gene end was trimmed by 7 bases and the J gene end by 2 bases; junction bases not matched to a gene: 9. Germline lookup yields CDR1 SNHLY and CDR2 FYNNEI. CDR3 residues: CASTRDSPTTDTQYF. The CDR3 DNA is TGTGCCAGCACCAGGGACAGTCCCACCACAGATACGCAGTATTTT. Filled out from reference TRBV2 and TRBJ2-3, the complete variable domain reads EPEVTQTPSHQVTQMGQEVILRCVPISNHLYFYWYRQILGQKVEFLVSFYNNEISEKSEIFDDQFSVERPDGSNFTLKIRSTKLEDSAMYFCASTRDSPTTDTQYFGPGTRLTVL.

The chain couples TRBV9 to TRBJ1-3, with a weak D call TRBD1 (6 bases). V was shortened by 0 bases and J by 0 bases, with 13 bases between the two germline ends. Germline-derived CDR1 and CDR2 are SGDLS and YYNGEE. The CDR3 is 17 residues long. CDR3 sequence reads: CASSVATGILSGNTIYF. The CDR3 bases are TGTGCCAGCAGCGTAGCTACAGGGATCCTCTCTGGAAACACCATATATTTT.

The V and J genes are TRBV28 and TRBJ1-3; 11 positions agree with TRBD1. J was trimmed by 4 bases and V by 3 bases; bases with no gene match: 8. Germline loops: CDR1 MDHEN, CDR2 SYDVKM. The CDR3 has 17 residues. The CDR3 protein is CASSFWTGGAPGNTIYF. CDR3 nucleotide sequence: TGTGCCAGCAGTTTCTGGACAGGGGGCGCGCCGGGAAACACCATATATTTT.

The chain combines TRBV6-1 with TRBJ2-5; 7 positions agree with TRBD1. The DNA end is more similar to TRBJ2-7, so the J call may be wrong. This CDR3 spans 14 amino acids. Looked up from germline, CDR1 is MNHNS and CDR2 is SASEGT. The CDR3 DNA follows: TGTGCCAGCAGCCCTGACAGGGTATCCTACGAGCAGTACTTC. Translation: CASSPDRVSYEQYF.

This clone was counted once. CDR3 sequence reads: CASSFSAGTGNSPLHF. CDR3 nucleotide sequence: TGTGCCAGCAGCTTTTCAGCGGGGACAGGGAATTCACCCCTCCACTTT. This chain joins TRBV28 and TRBJ1-6, with 9 bases that match TRBD1. V dropped 6 bases and J dropped 7; count of bases not matched to a gene: 10. Germline V gene sequence: CDR1 MDHEN, CDR2 SYDVKM. The CDR3 runs to 16 residues. Looking up the rest from reference TRBV28 and TRBJ1-6 gives the full variable domain: DVKVTQSSRYLVKRTGEKVFLECVQDMDHENMFWYRQDPGLGLRLIYFSYDVKMKEKGDIPEGYSVSREKKERFSLILESASTNQTSMYLCASSFSAGTGNSPLHFGNGTRLTVT.